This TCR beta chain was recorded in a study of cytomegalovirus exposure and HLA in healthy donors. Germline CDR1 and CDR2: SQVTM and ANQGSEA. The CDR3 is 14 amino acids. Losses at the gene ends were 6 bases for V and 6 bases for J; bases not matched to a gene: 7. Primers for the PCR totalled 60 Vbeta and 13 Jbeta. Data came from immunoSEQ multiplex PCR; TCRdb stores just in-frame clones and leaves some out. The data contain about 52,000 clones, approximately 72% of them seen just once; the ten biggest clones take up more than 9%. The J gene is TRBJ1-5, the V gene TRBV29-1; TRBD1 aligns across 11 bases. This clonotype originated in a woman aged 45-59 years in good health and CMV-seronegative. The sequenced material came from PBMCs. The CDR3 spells CSVAGQGGGQPQHF. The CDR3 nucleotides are TGCAGCGTCGCGGGACAGGGGGGGGGTCAGCCCCAGCATTTT.